Listed here are 19 T cell receptor beta chains from one sample, sequenced in a study of blood T cell repertoires in COVID-19. TCRdb keeps only in-frame clones here, not all; method: immunoSEQ multiplex PCR. This sample yields 250,000 to 300,000 clones, of which 80% to 90% are seen a single time; around 10% belongs to the top ten. The sequencing input was peripheral blood. These receptors came from a woman between 70 and 85 years old with acute or convalescent COVID-19.

The chain couples TRBV18 to TRBJ1-2; 7 nucleotides align to TRBD1. Trimming at V came to 1 base and at J to 2 bases, leaving 4 bases not matched to a gene. CDR1 and CDR2 from the germline V gene are KGHSH and LQKENI. There are 15 residues in the CDR3. The CDR3 nucleotides are TGTGCCAGCTCACCACGACAGGGCCTGAACTATGGCTACACCTTC. Translation: CASSPRQGLNYGYTF.

V is TRBV6-5 and J is TRBJ1-2, with 8 bases fitting TRBD1. The CDR3 is 15 amino acids. The V gene's germline CDR1 is MNHEY and CDR2 SVGAGI. V was clipped by 5 bases and J by 9 bases; unmatched bases: 14. CDR3: CASSPKAGTGGSYTF. In DNA form, the CDR3 reads TGTGCCAGCAGTCCGAAAGCAGGGACAGGTGGAAGCTACACCTTC.

This sequence joins TRBV6-4 and TRBJ2-3; 7 bases fit TRBD2. The germline CDR1 and CDR2 sequences are MRHNA and SNTAGT. The CDR3 consists of 14 residues. The V gene end was trimmed by 6 bases and the J gene end by 3 bases; junction bases not matched to a gene: 6. The CDR3, as DNA: TGTGCCAGCAGCCCCGGGGGGATGACAGATACGCAGTATTTT. Amino acid sequence: CASSPGGMTDTQYF.

V is TRBV27 and J is TRBJ1-1; tentative D call: TRBD1 (6 bases). CDR1 MNHEY and CDR2 SMNVEV come from the germline V gene (reference sequence). The CDR3 covers 14 residues. Trimming cost V 4 bases and J 2 bases, with 11 bases left between them. CDR3 loop: CASSSNRVNTEAFF. In DNA form, the CDR3 reads TGTGCCAGCAGTTCAAACAGGGTAAACACTGAAGCTTTCTTT.

The V call is TRBV7-9, the J call TRBJ1-2, with D maybe TRBD1 (5 bases). The CDR3 is 12 amino acids. Trimming cost V 8 bases and J 3 bases, with 10 bases left between them. Germline CDR1 is SEHNR and CDR2 is FQNEAQ (reference sequence). CDR3 sequence: CASWGVDYGYTF. The CDR3 DNA reads TGTGCCAGCTGGGGGGTGGACTATGGCTACACCTTC.

V usage is TRBV10-3 and J usage is TRBJ2-5, with D perhaps TRBD2 (5 bases). The CDR3 is made up of 18 amino acids. The V and J ends lost 5 bases and 2 bases respectively, with 24 bases between them. From germline, CDR1 is ENHRY and CDR2 SYGVKD. This chain's CDR3 is CAISPQPSRRRGQETQYF. CDR3 coding DNA: TGTGCCATCAGTCCTCAACCCTCTAGGAGGCGCGGTCAAGAGACCCAGTACTTC.

This sequence joins TRBV19 and TRBJ1-2; unclear D gene. Germline lookup yields CDR1 LNHDA and CDR2 SQIVND (reference sequence). The CDR3 contains 13 residues. The V end lost 3 bases, the J end lost 2 bases, and 7 bases lay between the germline ends. CDR3 nucleotides: TGTGCCAGTAGTATGACCGGGAACTATGGCTACACCTTC. Protein product: CASSMTGNYGYTF.

Remarks on this clone: Germline is not matched at one junction end, which may reflect a read error. The chain is built from TRBV12-3 or TRBV12-4 and TRBJ2-3; 9 positions agree with TRBD2. The CDR3 runs 12 residues. The CDR3, as DNA: TGTGCCAGCAGTTTAAAGCGGACTAGCGACATTTTT. Amino acid sequence: CASSLKRTSDIF.

This clone was seen repeatedly, ten times or more. This chain's CDR3 is CASSEVGDTQYF. CDR3 bases: TGTGCCAGCAGTGAAGTCGGAGATACGCAGTATTTT. The chain has TRBV25-1 and TRBJ2-3; no reliable D call. The germline V and J ends were trimmed by 2 bases and 5 bases, with 5 bases remaining between them. The CDR3 covers 12 residues. Per the germline V gene, CDR1 is MGHDK and CDR2 is SYGVNS.

The genes are TRBV14 and TRBJ2-5, with 7 bases fitting TRBD1. Germline CDR1 is SGHDN and CDR2 is FVKESK. With 6 bases clipped from V and 4 bases from J, the junction kept 5 bases outside the gene matches. This CDR3 spans 13 amino acids. CDR3 amino acids: CASSPQGPETQYF. The DNA of the CDR3 is TGTGCCAGCAGTCCACAGGGGCCAGAGACCCAGTACTTC. Looking up the rest from reference TRBV14 and TRBJ2-5 gives the full variable domain: EAGVTQFPSHSVIEKGQTVTLRCDPISGHDNLYWYRRVMGKEIKFLLHFVKESKQDESGMPNNRFLAERTGGTYSTLKVQPAELEDSGVYFCASSPQGPETQYFGPGTRLLVL.

The rearrangement links TRBV9 to TRBJ2-3, with TRBD2 identical over 14 bases. Germline trimming cut 6 bases from V and 5 bases from J; bases unmatched to any gene: 8. Germline lookup yields CDR1 SGDLS and CDR2 YYNGEE. CDR3 size: 16 residues. CDR3 coding DNA: TGTGCCAGCACCCGACTAGCGGGGGGGCCGGGAGATACGCAGTATTTT. This sequence encodes CASTRLAGGPGDTQYF.

The CDR3 loop is CASSRAVGTDTQYF. The CDR3 DNA reads as TGCGCCAGCAGCAGAGCGGTGGGCACAGATACGCAGTATTTT. V is TRBV5-1 and J is TRBJ2-3, with a tentative D call TRBD2 (5 bases). CDR1 and CDR2 from the germline V gene are SGHRS and YFSETQ. V dropped 4 bases and J dropped 1 base, with 10 bases sitting between them. The CDR3 totals 14 residues.

The V gene is TRBV30, the J gene TRBJ2-5; 7 bases line up with TRBD1. The V and J ends lost 1 base and 7 bases, in that order; junction bases with no gene match: 6. The CDR3 has 13 amino acids. CDR1 and CDR2 (germline): GTSNPN, SVGIG (reference sequence). CDR3 protein: CAWSGQGVGTQYF. CDR3 nucleotide sequence: TGTGCCTGGAGTGGCCAGGGGGTTGGGACCCAGTACTTC. The full variable domain, rest sourced from reference TRBV30 and TRBJ2-5, is SQTIHQWPATLVQPVGSPLSLECTVEGTSNPNLYWYRQAAGRGLQLLFYSVGIGQISSEVPQNLSASRPQDRQFILSSKKLLLSDSGFYLCAWSGQGVGTQYFGPGTRLLVL.

This rearrangement joins TRBV19 to TRBJ1-2; D is unresolved. The V and J ends lost 1 base and 4 bases respectively, with 16 bases between them. The CDR3 contains 16 residues. The germline V gene encodes CDR1 LNHDA and CDR2 SQIVND (reference sequence). The CDR3 DNA reads as TGTGCCAGTAGTATAGTGGAGGCAGCCAGGTTCTATGGCTACACCTTC. Residues: CASSIVEAARFYGYTF. Variable domain in full (rest from reference TRBV19 and TRBJ1-2): DGGITQSPKYLFRKEGQNVTLSCEQNLNHDAMYWYRQDPGQGLRLIYYSQIVNDFQKGDIAEGYSVSREKKESFPLTVTSAQKNPTAFYLCASSIVEAARFYGYTFGSGTRLTVV.

This clone appeared once. The genes are TRBV12-3 or TRBV12-4 and TRBJ2-5, with a possible D match to TRBD1 (6 bases). V shed 5 bases and J shed 5 bases, with 12 bases lying between them. There are 13 residues in the CDR3. The DNA of the CDR3 is TGTGCCAGCAGTCGGGACAATCGCGAGACCCAGTACTTC. Translating gives CASSRDNRETQYF.

The chain joins TRBV7-3 to TRBJ2-7, with unresolved D. The CDR3 has 12 residues. Looked up from germline, CDR1 is SGHTA and CDR2 is FQGTGA. V shed 5 bases and J shed 6 bases, with 11 bases lying between them. The CDR3 nucleotides read TGTGCCAGCAGCCCGTCTACCGGCGAGCAGTACTTC. The encoded protein is CASSPSTGEQYF. Full variable domain (missing parts from reference TRBV7-3 and TRBJ2-7): GAGVSQTPSNKVTEKGKYVELRCDPISGHTALYWYRQSLGQGPEFLIYFQGTGAADDSGLPNDRFFAVRPEGSVSTLKIQRTERGDSAVYLCASSPSTGEQYFGPGTRLTVT.

Of note for this clone: Additional DNA sequences in this sample encode the identical CDR3. This chain connects TRBV6-5 to TRBJ2-5; possibly TRBD2 for D (5 bases). The CDR3 runs to 13 residues. Between the trimmed V and J ends, which lost 2 bases and 5 bases, there was a span of 9 bases. The germline V gene encodes CDR1 MNHEY and CDR2 SVGAGI. The CDR3 sequence is CASSYRRGETQYF. The CDR3 DNA reads TGTGCCAGCAGTTACCGCCGCGGGGAGACCCAGTACTTC.

A remark on this clone: Compared with germline, one end of the junction differs, possibly owing to a read error. CDR3 region: CASSEAGERQGDF. In DNA, the CDR3 is TGTGCCAGCAGTGAAGCGGGGGAACGACAGGGAGACTTC. The rearrangement links TRBV6-1 to TRBJ2-7; 7 nucleotides match TRBD1. From germline, CDR1 is MNHNS and CDR2 SASEGT. This CDR3 is 13 amino acids long.

The chain has TRBV3-1 (or the pseudogene TRBV3-2) and TRBJ2-3, with 8 bases that match TRBD1. Germline V gives CDR1 LGHDT, CDR2 YNNKEL (reference sequence). The CDR3 extends over 13 amino acids. J was trimmed by 1 base and V by 6 bases; bases with no gene match: 0. The CDR3 reads CASRDRGTDTQYF. CDR3 sequence (DNA): TGTGCCAGCAGGGACAGGGGCACAGATACGCAGTATTTT.